The 2 T cell receptor beta chains reported below all come from one sample, sequenced in a study of blood T cell repertoires in COVID-19. TCRdb's copy holds only in-frame clones and misses some; the assay was immunoSEQ multiplex PCR. Of roughly 65,000 clones listed, roughly 80% are singletons. Sequenced sample: peripheral blood. The receptors were gathered from a human donor in a cohort sampled during active COVID-19.

This chain joins TRBV30 and TRBJ2-3; unclear D gene. The CDR3 totals 14 residues. The germline V gene has CDR1 GTSNPN and CDR2 SVGIG (reference sequence). V was clipped by 0 bases and J by 5 bases, with 12 bases between them. Here the CDR3 reads CAWSVGQNRDTQYF. DNA of the CDR3: TGTGCCTGGAGTGTCGGTCAGAACAGAGATACGCAGTATTTT. The variable domain in full, with the rest retrieved from reference TRBV30 and TRBJ2-3, is SQTIHQWPATLVQPVGSPLSLECTVEGTSNPNLYWYRQAAGRGLQLLFYSVGIGQISSEVPQNLSASRPQDRQFILSSKKLLLSDSGFYLCAWSVGQNRDTQYFGPGTRLTVL.

The chain has TRBV16 and TRBJ2-3; D ambiguous. CDR1 and CDR2 (germline): KGHSY, FQNENV. Trimming pared 4 bases from V and 3 bases from J, leaving 2 bases between. CDR3 length: 11 amino acids. Here the CDR3 reads CASSPTDTQYF. As DNA, the CDR3 is TGTGCCAGCAGCCCAACAGATACGCAGTATTTT.